The rows below give T cell receptor beta chains drawn from one sample of a study of blood T cell repertoires in COVID-19. Produced via immunoSEQ multiplex PCR; TCRdb's table is partial and in-frame only. The sample carries 350,000 to 400,000 clones, 91% recorded once. Sequencing was done on a sample of PBMCs or T cells enriched from blood (not recorded which). The receptors stem from a woman in her thirties or forties who had been exposed to COVID-19. CDR3s leave out the opening cysteine and the closing phenylalanine or tryptophan. The order of the fields is V gene, J gene, CDR3 protein.

TRBV6-5	TRBJ1-1	ASSYSAEMNTEAF
TRBV3-1/TRBV3-2	TRBJ2-7	ASSQANRGLYEQY
TRBV15	TRBJ1-2	ATSRVQEGGYGYT
TRBV7-9	TRBJ1-2	ASSLAKRNYGYT
TRBV29-1	TRBJ2-3	SVELGQGDVADTQY
TRBV20-1	TRBJ2-5	SASFDSGTQETQY
TRBV30	TRBJ2-5	AWSLAGTQY
TRBV18	TRBJ1-6	ATAGSLNADGAPLH
TRBV27	TRBJ2-1	ASSLAGTSGYNEQF
TRBV2	TRBJ1-1	ASSSAGAEAF
TRBV7-9	TRBJ2-5	ASSSTRLAGGPEETQY
TRBV7-2	TRBJ2-7	ASSLAVRAYEQY
TRBV5-4	TRBJ2-5	ASRADQETQY
TRBV5-1	TRBJ2-7	ASSLVQDGRNSYEQY
TRBV10-3	TRBJ1-1	AIGRGGTEAF
TRBV9	TRBJ1-2	ASSVGAGVGYT
TRBV5-1	TRBJ2-1	ASSLIRGSYNEQF
TRBV13	TRBJ2-3	ASSLGLAGVISTDTQY
TRBV30	TRBJ2-7	AWTAGWGEQY
TRBV30	TRBJ2-1	AWSVRGLGSGKLYNEQF
TRBV6-5	TRBJ1-3	ASSYQGWGAGNTIY
TRBV2	TRBJ1-2	ASRIVFRAQSSNYGYT
TRBV6-1	TRBJ1-3	ASSEYSGNTIY
TRBV6-6	TRBJ2-1	ASRRGNEQF
TRBV19	TRBJ1-2	ASSIDGYGVYIYGYT
TRBV30	TRBJ2-7	AWSGTGQKWEQY
TRBV27	TRBJ1-3	ASSLTGFTGNTIY
TRBV6-5	TRBJ2-5	ASSNGEGQY
TRBV6-2/TRBV6-3	TRBJ1-2	ASSYAGTNYGYT
TRBV5-5	TRBJ1-1	ASSLWSNTEAF
TRBV7-3	TRBJ2-2	ASSLVRGNTGELF
TRBV7-9	TRBJ1-2	ASSPGGLAKGL
TRBV20-1	TRBJ1-2	SAGTANGYT
TRBV7-2	TRBJ2-7	ASSLDGRAGQEQY
TRBV19	TRBJ1-3	ASSRGQNSGNTIY
TRBV15	TRBJ2-5	ATSRAPQETQY
TRBV29-1	TRBJ2-2	SARDRVNTGELF
TRBV5-4	TRBJ2-1	ASSLGGGTYNEQF
TRBV6-1	TRBJ2-5	ASSDRGLATQY
TRBV7-7	TRBJ2-1	ASSLAASSYNEQF